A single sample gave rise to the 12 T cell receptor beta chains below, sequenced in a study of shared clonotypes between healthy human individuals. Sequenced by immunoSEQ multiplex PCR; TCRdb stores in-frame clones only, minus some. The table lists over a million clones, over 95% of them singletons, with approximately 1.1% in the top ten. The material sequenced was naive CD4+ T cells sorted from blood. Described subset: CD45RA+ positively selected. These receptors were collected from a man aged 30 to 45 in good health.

The CDR3 loop is CASSQKLSGANVLTF. In nucleotides, the CDR3 is TGTGCCAGCAGCCAGAAACTCTCTGGGGCCAACGTCCTGACTTTC. This chain links TRBV5-4 with TRBJ2-6; unclear D gene. This CDR3 comprises 15 residues. Trimming cost V 4 bases and J 0 bases, with 8 bases left between them. From germline, CDR1 is SGHNT and CDR2 YYREEE (reference sequence). Supplemented by reference TRBV5-4 and TRBJ2-6, the full variable domain reads ETGVTQSPTHLIKTRGQQVTLRCSSQSGHNTVSWYQQALGQGPQFIFQYYREEENGRGNFPPRFSGLQFPNYSSELNVNALELDDSALYLCASSQKLSGANVLTFGAGSRLTVL.

CDR3 loop: CASSLSSGYEQYF. The CDR3, as DNA: TGTGCCAGCAGCTTGTCATCAGGCTACGAGCAGTACTTC. The rearrangement uses TRBV11-3 and TRBJ2-7; no clear D. The CDR3 length is 13 residues. Trimming removed 3 bases from V and 3 bases from J, with 9 bases in between. CDR1 SGHNT and CDR2 YENEEA come from the germline V gene.

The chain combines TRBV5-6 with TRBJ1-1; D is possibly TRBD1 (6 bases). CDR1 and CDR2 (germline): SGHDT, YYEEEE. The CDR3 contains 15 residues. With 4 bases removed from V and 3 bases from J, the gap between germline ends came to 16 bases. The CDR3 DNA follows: TGTGCCAGCAGCCCCGCTGGGAGGGGGTACACTGAAGCTTTCTTT. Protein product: CASSPAGRGYTEAFF.

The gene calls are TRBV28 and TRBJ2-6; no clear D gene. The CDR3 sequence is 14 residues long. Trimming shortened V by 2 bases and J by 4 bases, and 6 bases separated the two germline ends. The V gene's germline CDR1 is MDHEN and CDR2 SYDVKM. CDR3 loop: CASSLIGGANVLTF. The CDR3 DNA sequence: TGTGCCAGCAGTTTAATTGGGGGGGCCAACGTCCTGACTTTC.

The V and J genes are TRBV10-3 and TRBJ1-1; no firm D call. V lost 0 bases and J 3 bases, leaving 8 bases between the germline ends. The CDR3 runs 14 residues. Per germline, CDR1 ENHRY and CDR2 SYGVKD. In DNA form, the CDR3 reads TGTGCCATCAGTGAGTCGATGTTCGACACTGAAGCTTTCTTT. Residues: CAISESMFDTEAFF.

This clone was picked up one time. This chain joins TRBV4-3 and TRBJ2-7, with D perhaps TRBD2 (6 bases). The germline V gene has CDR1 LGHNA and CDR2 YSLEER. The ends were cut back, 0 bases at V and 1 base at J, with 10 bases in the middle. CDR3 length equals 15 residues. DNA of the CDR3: TGCGCCAGCAGCCAAGATCCGGGGGTATCCTACGAGCAGTACTTC. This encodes CASSQDPGVSYEQYF.

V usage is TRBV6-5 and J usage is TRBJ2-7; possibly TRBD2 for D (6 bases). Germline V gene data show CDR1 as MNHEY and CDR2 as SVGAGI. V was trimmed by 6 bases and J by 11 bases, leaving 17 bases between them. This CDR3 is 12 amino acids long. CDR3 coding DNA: TGTGCCAGCAGAGATGGACGGAGGGGAAAGTACTTC. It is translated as CASRDGRRGKYF.

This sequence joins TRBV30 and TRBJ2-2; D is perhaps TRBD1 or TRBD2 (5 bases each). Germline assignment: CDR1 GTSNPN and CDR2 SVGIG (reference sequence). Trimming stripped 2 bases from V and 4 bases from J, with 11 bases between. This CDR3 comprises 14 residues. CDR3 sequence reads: CAWSWGWSTGELFF. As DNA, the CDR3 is TGTGCCTGGAGTTGGGGGTGGAGCACCGGGGAGCTGTTTTTT.

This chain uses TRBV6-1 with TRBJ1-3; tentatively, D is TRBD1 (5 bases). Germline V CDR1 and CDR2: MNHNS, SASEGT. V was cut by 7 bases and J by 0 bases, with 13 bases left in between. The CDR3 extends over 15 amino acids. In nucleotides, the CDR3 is TGTGCCAGCACCAGATCCAGGGACTCTGGAAACACCATATATTTT. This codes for CASTRSRDSGNTIYF.

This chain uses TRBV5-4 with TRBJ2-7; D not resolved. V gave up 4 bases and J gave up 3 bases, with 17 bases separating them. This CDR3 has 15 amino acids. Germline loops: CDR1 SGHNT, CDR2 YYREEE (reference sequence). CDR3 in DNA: TGTGCCAGCAGCCCCCCACCGCCACTCCTCTACGAGCAGTACTTC. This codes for CASSPPPPLLYEQYF.

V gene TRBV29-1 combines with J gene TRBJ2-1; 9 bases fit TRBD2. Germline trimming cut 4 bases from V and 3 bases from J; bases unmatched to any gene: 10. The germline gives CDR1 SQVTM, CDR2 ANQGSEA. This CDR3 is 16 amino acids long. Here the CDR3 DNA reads TGCAGCGTTGTGCGACTAGCGGTGGCCTTCTACAATGAGCAGTTCTTC. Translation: CSVVRLAVAFYNEQFF.

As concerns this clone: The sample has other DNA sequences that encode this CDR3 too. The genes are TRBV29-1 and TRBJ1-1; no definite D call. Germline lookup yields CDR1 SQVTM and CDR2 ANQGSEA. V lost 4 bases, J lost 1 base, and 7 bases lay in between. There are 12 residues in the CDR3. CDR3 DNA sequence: TGCAGCGTTGGAGGTGGGAACACTGAAGCTTTCTTT. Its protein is CSVGGGNTEAFF. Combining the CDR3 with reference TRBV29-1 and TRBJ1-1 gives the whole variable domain SAVISQKPSRDICQRGTSLTIQCQVDSQVTMMFWYRQQPGQSLTLIATANQGSEATYESGFVIDKFPISRPNLTFSTLTVSNMSPEDSSIYLCSVGGGNTEAFFGQGTRLTVV.